This section outlines one TCR beta chain sequence together with its context. Its antigen is not known. This sample was included in a study of lymphopenia after photon versus proton radiotherapy. The study's findings and limits: After the lymphocyte nadir, photon-treated repertoires showed oligoclonal expansion, especially of CD8+ Temra cells. Relative stability marked proton patients; photon patients lost diversity and naive cells.

The repertoire was sequenced with immunoSEQ multiplex PCR; TCRdb's copy has only in-frame clones and lacks some. The sample includes 70,000 or so clones, roughly 90% of them seen just once. V trimming: 6 bases; J trimming: 6 bases; junction bases outside the gene matches: 4. The CDR3 covers 13 residues. Germline V CDR1 and CDR2: SNHLY, FYNNEI. The sample here was peripheral blood, taken from a patient treated with photon-based radiotherapy. The receptor's source is a woman between 65 and 79 years old with pancreatic cancer. The rearrangement links TRBV2 to TRBJ2-3; 9 bases match TRBD1. The chain's CDR3 is CASSADRGDTQYF. The DNA for the CDR3 is TGTGCCAGCAGCGCGGACAGGGGCGATACGCAGTATTTT.